The source of this T cell receptor beta chain is a study of cytomegalovirus exposure and HLA in healthy donors. General study points: Diagnosis of cytomegalovirus status made by the classifier reportedly showed high specificity and sensitivity.

The PCR made use of 60 Vbeta and 13 Jbeta primers. TCRdb's copy holds only in-frame clones and misses some; the assay was immunoSEQ multiplex PCR. The sample consists of approximately 78,000 clones, about four fifths of them appearing once. Comments on this clone: What it recognizes is unknown.

Germline values: CDR1 ENHRY, CDR2 SYGVKD. V was pared by 10 bases and J by 4 bases, with 31 bases between. This CDR3 has 19 residues. This TCR was recovered from a woman aged 45-65 years in good health and CMV-seronegative. The specimen sequenced was PBMCs. This rearrangement joins TRBV10-3 to TRBJ2-2; a weak D match, TRBD1 (7 bases). CDR3 loop: CASPPTEGQIRWCTGELFF. The CDR3 bases are TGTGCCAGTCCCCCTACGGAGGGACAGATTAGGTGGTGCACCGGGGAGCTGTTTTTT.